This TCR beta chain was sequenced during a study of T cells in Graves' hyperthyroidism and ophthalmopathy. The TCR beta CDR3 regions underwent amplification using RNA transcripts as the source. Researchers ran a first-round RT-PCR on the TCR CDR3 using the HTBI primer set. From the multiplex PCR reads, TCRdb called clonotypes with MiXCR, one entry per CDR3 protein. The table records 250,000 to 300,000 distinct CDR3 sequences, approximately 14% of them present only once. This CDR3 is built from 15 residues. CDR1 LGHNT and CDR2 FRNRAP come from the germline V gene. Trimming removed 1 base from V and 9 bases from J; junction bases left unmatched: 9. Hyperthyroidism had been newly diagnosed in patients aged 18 to 65, and its duration was under 2 months. PBMCs were obtained from roughly 10 ml fresh peripheral blood. This clonotype was recorded at least ten times. The antigen is undetermined. Notes on the study in general: Classification by a 13 V-J model distinguished ophthalmopathy from stable hyperthyroidism. Clonotypes that were expanded in thyroid above 0.001 mostly appeared in blood too.

The material sequenced was blood. This chain links TRBV12-5 with TRBJ2-1; 7 bases match TRBD2. This receptor was obtained from a woman aged 40 to 49 with Graves' hyperthyroidism that later progressed to Graves' ophthalmopathy. The chain's CDR3 is CASGLAAGAVGEQFF. The CDR3 DNA reads as TGTGCTAGTGGTTTGGCGGCGGGAGCTGTGGGTGAGCAGTTCTTC.